This TCR beta chain was found in a study of CD8+ T cells in alopecia areata. Turning to the study itself: Treatment comprised oral tofacitinib, 5 to 10 mg twice daily, in treated patients. Study observations and caveats: Administration of tofacitinib significantly diminished scalp clonality and expanded CD8+ clones within the top 100.

Sequencing relied on a cDNA template that was reverse transcribed from extracted RNA. Generated by immunoSEQ multiplex PCR, the TCRdb table keeps only in-frame clones and is missing some. The repertoire holds about 270,000 clones, around three fifths seen once, with around 0.92% in the top ten. V dropped 4 bases and J dropped 0 bases, with 18 bases sitting between them. The CDR3 has 18 residues. Germline V lookup: CDR1 SEHNR, CDR2 FQNEAQ (reference sequence). Worth noting for this clone: Its specificity is not known.

Documented treatment: oral pan-JAK inhibitor, 5-10 mg twice daily. Both peripheral blood and punch biopsies of lesional scalp skin were obtained from patients who had alopecia areata. PBMCs, the starting material, were the source of sorted CD4+ and CD8+ T cells. Source: CD4+ T cells sorted from blood, taken around week 53, from a patient treated with tofacitinib. This clonotype originated in a human donor with alopecia areata. The chain combines TRBV7-9 with TRBJ1-4; possible D gene TRBD1, 5 bases. The CDR3 is CASSSRVGTPSTNEKLFF. The DNA of the CDR3 is TGTGCCAGCAGCTCGAGGGTCGGGACCCCCTCAACTAATGAAAAACTGTTTTTT. Looking up the rest from reference TRBV7-9 and TRBJ1-4 gives the full variable domain: DTGVSQNPRHKITKRGQNVTFRCDPISEHNRLYWYRQTLGQGPEFLTYFQNEAQLEKSRLLSDRFSAERPKGSFSTLEIQRTEQGDSAMYLCASSSRVGTPSTNEKLFFGSGTQLSVL.